The clone carrying this T cell receptor beta chain was picked up a small number of times. This CDR3 comprises 16 residues. V shed 7 bases and J 6 bases; nucleotides not matched to a gene: 18. CDR1 SGHTA and CDR2 FQGNSA come from the germline V gene. The sample originates from a study of blood T cells in healthy people across ages. It was with a sample-barcoded 5' primer and a J-beta primer mix that a second PCR of about 6 to 12 cycles was run. A single record per CDR3 protein comes from TCRdb applying MiXCR to the 5' RACE reads. The table includes just over 1 million distinct CDR3 sequences, 45% detected once.

The chain couples TRBV7-2 to TRBJ2-7, with 7 bases lining up with TRBD1. The material sequenced was blood. The TCR originated in a woman aged 60 to 75 in good health. In DNA form, the CDR3 reads TGTGCCAGCACCATTCTAGGGGGCAGGGGAACATCCGAGCAGTACTTC. Its protein is CASTILGGRGTSEQYF.